This is a list of T cell receptor beta chains from one sample in a study of cytomegalovirus exposure and HLA in healthy donors. Repertoires were generated with immunoSEQ multiplex PCR, while TCRdb's copy carries only in-frame clones and drops some. The table includes around 250,000 clones, roughly 89% detected once. The sample comprised PBMCs. These receptors were taken from a young woman in good health and CMV-seronegative. Both conserved end residues are part of each CDR3. D genes are given only for firm matches. Size values are once, few and many counts, or a class for expanded clones, and some rows have none.

v_gene	abundance	d_gene	j_gene	CDR3aa	CDR3nt
TRBV29-1	-	TRBD1	TRBJ1-6	CSVQMDRGDSPLHF	TGCAGCGTTCAGATGGACAGGGGAGATTCACCCCTCCACTTT
TRBV2	-	TRBD1	TRBJ1-2	CASTYRTGSYGYTF	TGTGCCAGCACTTATAGGACAGGGTCCTATGGCTACACCTTC
TRBV16	-	-	TRBJ2-1	CASSQVQDREQFF	TGTGCCAGCAGCCAGGTGCAGGATCGTGAGCAGTTCTTC
TRBV7-9	-	TRBD2	TRBJ2-1	CASSPRRGAQVEQFF	TGTGCCAGCAGCCCCCGGCGGGGGGCGCAGGTTGAGCAGTTCTTC
TRBV7-9	-	-	TRBJ1-2	CASSFAGRIYGYTF	TGTGCCAGCAGCTTCGCGGGACGGATCTATGGCTACACCTTC
TRBV29-1	-	TRBD1	TRBJ2-7	CSVETWDRGSDEQYF	TGCAGCGTTGAGACATGGGACAGGGGATCCGACGAGCAGTACTTC
TRBV7-9	-	-	TRBJ1-5	CASSSYGGGGAQPQHF	TGTGCCAGCAGCTCCTATGGGGGGGGAGGTGCGCAGCCCCAGCATTTT
TRBV7-9	-	-	TRBJ2-1	CASSLGVDEQFF	TGTGCCAGCAGCTTAGGAGTCGATGAGCAGTTCTTC
TRBV7-2	-	-	TRBJ1-6	CASSFYSNSPLHF	TGTGCCAGCAGCTTTTACTCTAATTCACCCCTCCACTTT
TRBV5-5	-	-	TRBJ2-3	CASSLLRVGTDTQYF	TGTGCCAGCAGCTTACTCCGTGTTGGCACAGATACGCAGTATTTT
TRBV27	-	-	TRBJ2-1	CASSLSRTALDEQFF	TGTGCCAGCAGTTTATCGAGGACAGCGTTAGATGAGCAGTTCTTC
TRBV10-3	few	TRBD1	TRBJ1-5	CAISRTGFGNQPQHF	TGTGCCATCAGCAGGACAGGGTTTGGGAATCAGCCCCAGCATTTT
TRBV6-6	once	-	TRBJ2-2	CASSQEANTGELFF	TGTGCCAGCAGCCAGGAGGCGAACACCGGGGAGCTGTTTTTT
TRBV5-3	-	TRBD1	TRBJ1-1	CARSFTGGLAFF	TGTGCCAGAAGCTTCACAGGGGGACTAGCTTTCTTT
TRBV2	-	-	TRBJ1-6	CASSMEGSNSPLHF	TGTGCCAGCTCGATGGAAGGGAGCAATTCACCCCTCCACTTT
TRBV4-1	-	-	TRBJ1-4	CASSHQDIRNEKLFF	TGCGCCAGCAGCCACCAGGACATACGTAATGAAAAACTGTTTTTT
TRBV10-3	-	TRBD1	TRBJ2-3	CAISGTGTGLGSTDTQYF	TGTGCCATCAGCGGGACCGGGACAGGGCTTGGCAGCACAGATACGCAGTATTTT
TRBV19	-	-	TRBJ1-4	CASSIAGGTDEKLFF	TGTGCCAGTAGTATTGCCGGGGGTACTGATGAAAAACTGTTTTTT
TRBV7-6	-	TRBD2	TRBJ2-1	CASSLFCIPTWGGQFF	TGTGCCAGCAGCTTATTTTGTATCCCTACATGGGGGGGGCAGTTCTTC
TRBV11-2	-	-	TRBJ2-3	CASVEPLEGLGTDTQYF	TGTGCCAGCGTCGAACCGTTGGAGGGGCTGGGCACAGATACGCAGTATTTT
TRBV5-4	once	TRBD1	TRBJ1-2	CASREQGNYGYTF	TGTGCCAGCAGGGAACAGGGGAACTATGGCTACACCTTC
TRBV19	-	TRBD2	TRBJ2-1	CASGGLSYNEQFF	TGTGCCAGCGGGGGGTTATCCTACAATGAGCAGTTCTTC
TRBV4-1	few	TRBD2	TRBJ2-2	CASSQIAGGQSGELFF	TGCGCCAGCAGCCAAATAGCGGGGGGGCAGTCCGGGGAGCTGTTTTTT
TRBV11-2	once	TRBD1	TRBJ2-1	CASSTYRDRVGNEQFF	TGTGCCAGCAGCACCTACCGGGACAGGGTGGGCAATGAGCAGTTCTTC